This is a list of T cell receptor beta chains from one sample in a study of regulatory T cells in long-lasting Graves disease. MiXCR, run by TCRdb on the multiplex PCR reads, gives a single entry per CDR3 protein. The table includes about 660,000 distinct CDR3 sequences, around 32% detected once. Sequencing was performed on peripheral blood mononuclear cells (PBMCs), taken when the disease was refractory, from a patient treated with antithyroid drugs. The receptors originated from a female donor with Graves disease. Both conserved end residues are part of each CDR3. The D gene is left open where the match is weak.

CDR3: CASSVDPGQNTEAFF
V: TRBV9
D: -

CDR3: CASGNRGSYEQYF
V: TRBV12-5
D: TRBD1

CDR3: CSARTGLGYTF
V: TRBV20-1
D: -

CDR3: CASSYRTGTGNTEAFF
V: TRBV6-5
D: TRBD1

CDR3: CASSEEWGTGGYTF
V: TRBV19
D: -

CDR3: CASSYSGLQGIGYTF
V: TRBV6-5
D: -

CDR3: CASSWGRRPYQPQHF
V: TRBV6-2/TRBV6-3
D: -

CDR3: CASSPRGAGNEQFF
V: TRBV28
D: -

CDR3: CATSDSLRTSSPQHTGELFF
V: TRBV24-1
D: -

CDR3: CASSLELDRDNEKLFF
V: TRBV12-3/TRBV12-4
D: TRBD1

CDR3: CASRHLEGIRRAFF
V: TRBV19
D: -

CDR3: CVAGWINTGELFF
V: TRBV12-3/TRBV12-4
D: -

CDR3: CASRNAGQRLNTEAFF
V: TRBV6-2/TRBV6-3
D: TRBD1

CDR3: CAIHSTLNTEAFF
V: TRBV10-3
D: -

CDR3: CASKLVDRGPGYTF
V: TRBV28
D: TRBD1

CDR3: CASRGPGRNTEAFF
V: TRBV2
D: -

CDR3: CASSRGVAGNTIYF
V: TRBV7-9
D: -

CDR3: CASSAPRRALFF
V: TRBV28
D: -